The next 32 T cell receptor beta chains were all read from a single sample in a study of blood T cell repertoires in COVID-19. This table comes from immunoSEQ multiplex PCR, and its TCRdb copy is limited to in-frame clones, with some not included. The sample records approximately 26,000 clones, around 91% being singletons. The sequencing input was peripheral blood. The source is a woman aged 60-70 years with active COVID-19.

The chain is built from TRBV18 and TRBJ1-1, with 7 bases identical to TRBD1. The germline V gene has CDR1 KGHSH and CDR2 LQKENI. The CDR3 runs 16 residues. Germline trimming cut 7 bases from V and 0 bases from J; bases unmatched to any gene: 11. This chain's CDR3 is CASLTSLGQLNTEAFF. The DNA for the CDR3 is TGTGCCAGCTTAACTTCTCTGGGACAGTTGAACACTGAAGCTTTCTTT. The whole variable domain, filled in from reference TRBV18 and TRBJ1-1, reads NAGVMQNPRHLVRRRGQEARLRCSPMKGHSHVYWYRQLPEEGLKFMVYLQKENIIDESGMPKERFSAEFPKEGPSILRIQQVVRGDSAAYFCASLTSLGQLNTEAFFGQGTRLTVV.

The V gene is TRBV4-2, the J gene TRBJ2-7, with a weak D call TRBD2 (5 bases). The CDR3 has 16 amino acids. V lost 2 bases to trimming and J lost 1 base, with 15 bases between them. The germline V gene has CDR1 LGHNA and CDR2 YNFKEQ. As DNA, the CDR3 is TGTGCCAGCAGCCAACTTGACCGAATAGCGTCCTACGAGCAGTACTTC. Protein sequence: CASSQLDRIASYEQYF.

The gene calls are TRBV11-3 and TRBJ2-3, with a weak D call TRBD2 (6 bases). V dropped 5 bases and J dropped 1 base, with 16 bases sitting between them. CDR3 size: 16 residues. Per the germline V gene, CDR1 is SGHNT and CDR2 is YENEEA. The DNA for the CDR3 is TGTGCCAGCAGCCTGGGGCCTAGCGCCGGCACAGATACGCAGTATTTT. It translates to CASSLGPSAGTDTQYF.

The V gene is TRBV30, the J gene TRBJ1-2; D is undetermined. This CDR3 spans 10 amino acids. The V gene lost 4 bases and the J gene lost 5 bases, with 5 bases spanning the gap. In germline, CDR1 is GTSNPN, CDR2 SVGIG (reference sequence). This CDR3 is CAWKLYGYTF. CDR3 nucleotides: TGTGCCTGGAAACTATATGGCTACACCTTC.

The genes are TRBV5-5 and TRBJ2-7; D uncertain. Germline V gene lookup returns CDR1 SGHKS and CDR2 YYEKEE (reference sequence). This CDR3 spans 13 amino acids. With 4 bases removed from V and 5 bases from J, the gap between germline ends came to 13 bases. The CDR3: CASSPRQIHEQYF. The CDR3 nucleotides read TGTGCCAGCAGCCCGCGGCAGATACACGAGCAGTACTTC.

This sequence joins TRBV24-1 and TRBJ2-7, with TRBD2 identical over 8 bases. CDR3 length equals 16 residues. CDR1 is KGHDR and CDR2 is SFDVKD in the germline V gene. V shed 2 bases and J 6 bases; nucleotides not matched to a gene: 11. The CDR3 DNA sequence: TGTGCCACCAGTGATTCGGGGGGGGTTTCCCCACTCGAGCAGTACTTC. As protein: CATSDSGGVSPLEQYF.

The rearrangement uses TRBV27 and TRBJ2-1; 11 bases line up with TRBD2. This CDR3 region has 15 residues. The germline V gene has CDR1 MNHEY and CDR2 SMNVEV (reference sequence). V trimming: 5 bases; J trimming: 10 bases; junction bases outside the gene matches: 10. The CDR3 bases are TGTGCCAGCAGTACCCCTAGCGGGAGGCTAGGGGAGCAGTTCTTC. Residues: CASSTPSGRLGEQFF.

The chain combines TRBV3-1 (or the pseudogene TRBV3-2) with TRBJ1-5; D remains ambiguous. This CDR3 has 12 residues. Trimming left V 1 base short and J 6 bases short, with 4 bases between. CDR1 is LGHDT and CDR2 is YNNKEL in the germline V gene (reference sequence). CDR3 sequence (DNA): TGTGCCAGCAGCCAAGGCGGTCAGCCCCAGCATTTT. This gives the protein CASSQGGQPQHF.

This chain connects TRBV5-1 to TRBJ2-1; 9 nucleotides match TRBD1. The CDR3 is 15 residues long. The V segment lost 4 bases and the J segment 4 bases; nucleotides outside the gene matches: 6. Germline V gene sequence: CDR1 SGHRS, CDR2 YFSETQ. The CDR3 DNA sequence: TGCGCCAGCAGCGCGGGACAGGGAGGTTACAATGAGCAGTTCTTC. Its translation is CASSAGQGGYNEQFF.

The genes are TRBV7-2 and TRBJ2-5; 7 bases align to TRBD2. V was clipped by 3 bases and J by 0 bases; unmatched bases: 4. This CDR3 has 15 residues. Germline loops: CDR1 SGHTA, CDR2 FQGNSA. CDR3 sequence reads: CASSFGGRNQETQYF. Here the CDR3 DNA reads TGTGCCAGCAGCTTTGGCGGGAGAAACCAAGAGACCCAGTACTTC.

The chain is built from TRBV2 and TRBJ2-1; no reliable D call. Trimming shortened V by 10 bases and J by 2 bases, and 9 bases separated the two germline ends. CDR3 size: 12 residues. CDR1 is SNHLY and CDR2 is FYNNEI in the germline V gene. CDR3 region: CAIGEPYNEQFF. Here the CDR3 DNA reads TGTGCCATCGGAGAGCCCTACAATGAGCAGTTCTTC.

This chain joins TRBV10-2 and TRBJ2-7; perhaps TRBD1 as D (6 bases). Deletions cut 8 bases from V and 2 bases from J, with 25 bases between. Germline CDR1 WSHSY, CDR2 SAAADI. The CDR3 contains 17 residues. The DNA for the CDR3 is TGCGCCAGCCAAATGACAGGAGGCATAAGCTTCGCCTACGAGCAGTACTTC. Translated, it gives CASQMTGGISFAYEQYF.

The rearrangement uses TRBV7-9 and TRBJ1-1; D gene uncertain. The CDR3 has 18 residues. The germline V gene encodes CDR1 SEHNR and CDR2 FQNEAQ (reference sequence). V was clipped by 1 base and J by 5 bases, with 23 bases between them. CDR3 loop: CASSLDWAAAKVGTEAFF. In DNA form, the CDR3 reads TGTGCCAGCAGCTTAGATTGGGCCGCCGCGAAGGTAGGAACTGAAGCTTTCTTT.

The CDR3 reads CASSQLAGDLNEQFF. As DNA, the CDR3 is TGTGCCAGCAGCCAACTAGCGGGAGATCTTAATGAGCAGTTCTTC. The chain joins TRBV28 to TRBJ2-1; 11 bases match TRBD2. The germline V gene has CDR1 MDHEN and CDR2 SYDVKM. V was pared by 6 bases and J by 7 bases, with 8 bases of the junction left unmatched. The CDR3 is 15 residues long.

The V and J genes are TRBV10-3 and TRBJ2-7; no reliable D call. The germline V gene encodes CDR1 ENHRY and CDR2 SYGVKD. Trimming shortened V by 4 bases and J by 2 bases, and 9 bases separated the two germline ends. The CDR3 covers 13 residues. CDR3 sequence (DNA): TGTGCCATCAGTGCACTCCTCACCTACGAGCAGTACTTC. Protein: CAISALLTYEQYF.

The chain combines TRBV27 with TRBJ2-7, with 7 bases fitting TRBD1. The CDR3 extends over 15 amino acids. Germline assignment: CDR1 MNHEY and CDR2 SMNVEV (reference sequence). The V segment lost 5 bases and the J segment 3 bases; nucleotides outside the gene matches: 10. The CDR3, as DNA: TGTGCCAGCAGTCCTTATCCCGGGACAGTCTACGAGCAGTACTTC. The encoded protein is CASSPYPGTVYEQYF.

The chain employs TRBV19 and TRBJ1-1; no firm D call. CDR3 size: 13 residues. CDR1 is LNHDA, CDR2 SQIVND, per germline (reference sequence). Deletions cut 1 base from V and 4 bases from J, with 7 bases between. DNA of the CDR3: TGTGCCAGTAGTATAGCGAGAGCCACTGAAGCTTTCTTT. It codes for CASSIARATEAFF.

This rearrangement joins TRBV5-6 to TRBJ2-1; a weak D match, TRBD2 (5 bases). CDR3 length equals 17 residues. V was pared by 4 bases and J by 3 bases, with 20 bases between. Germline V CDR1 and CDR2: SGHDT, YYEEEE. CDR3 in amino acids: CASSAPVVSEVYNEQFF. The DNA for the CDR3 is TGTGCCAGCAGCGCCCCCGTTGTTAGCGAAGTCTACAATGAGCAGTTCTTC.

The count of this clone is one. V usage is TRBV4-3 and J usage is TRBJ2-5, with D unresolved. CDR1 and CDR2 from the germline V gene are LGHNA and YSLEER. V was shortened by 1 base and J by 2 bases, with 8 bases between the two germline ends. The CDR3 is made up of 14 amino acids. CDR3 sequence: CASSQGRPQETQYF. As DNA, the CDR3 is TGCGCCAGCAGCCAAGGGAGACCACAAGAGACCCAGTACTTC.

This chain uses TRBV5-4 with TRBJ2-2; TRBD1 agrees at 8 bases. Unmatched junction bases numbered 3, after V lost 4 bases and J lost 1 base. The germline CDR1 and CDR2 sequences are SGHNT and YYREEE (reference sequence). The CDR3 consists of 15 residues. The CDR3 DNA reads TGTGCCAGCAGCCTTGGGACAGGGAACACCGGGGAGCTGTTTTTT. Its protein product is CASSLGTGNTGELFF.

The rearrangement uses TRBV24-1 and TRBJ2-1; TRBD1 matches at 8 bases. CDR1 KGHDR and CDR2 SFDVKD come from the germline V gene. There are 15 residues in the CDR3. CDR3 protein: CDRSGTGSSYNEQFF. CDR3 DNA: TGTGACAGATCGGGGACAGGTAGCTCCTACAATGAGCAGTTCTTC.

The DNA of the CDR3 is TGTGCCAGCAGCTTAGAGGCAGGCCGAGGGACTGAAGCTTTCTTT. Its protein product is CASSLEAGRGTEAFF. V is TRBV7-2 and J is TRBJ1-1, with D hard to call. Germline V gene sequence: CDR1 SGHTA, CDR2 FQGNSA. Trimming removed 1 base at V and 5 bases at J, with 14 bases between. This CDR3 is 15 amino acids long.

The chain carries TRBV10-3 and TRBJ2-1; 11 bases align to TRBD2. The V segment lost 4 bases and the J segment 5 bases; nucleotides outside the gene matches: 7. The CDR3 covers 16 residues. Germline CDR1 ENHRY, CDR2 SYGVKD. The CDR3 reads CAISVRGLAENNEQFF. CDR3 nucleotide sequence: TGTGCCATCAGTGTACGGGGACTAGCGGAGAACAATGAGCAGTTCTTC.

This clone appeared once. V usage is TRBV27 and J usage is TRBJ2-7, with 9 bases aligning to TRBD2. CDR1 is MNHEY and CDR2 is SMNVEV in the germline V gene (reference sequence). V was clipped by 6 bases and J by 4 bases; unmatched bases: 7. The CDR3 covers 14 residues. The CDR3 here is CASRPLAGTYEQYF. CDR3 bases: TGTGCCAGCAGACCCCTAGCGGGAACATACGAGCAGTACTTC.

As for this clone: The junction and the germline gene differ at one end; a read error may be behind it. The V call is TRBV9, the J call TRBJ2-1; D perhaps matches TRBD2 (6 bases). Germline CDR1 is SGDLS and CDR2 is YYNGEE. The CDR3 covers 13 residues. The CDR3 loop is CASSVVGLPQPVF. CDR3 coding DNA: TGTGCCAGCAGCGTAGTGGGACTTCCCCAGCCAGTCTTC.

The DNA of the CDR3 is TGTGCCACCAGTGATCGCCGAGGAGCTAGCGGACCACAAGAGACCCAGTACTTC. Translated: CATSDRRGASGPQETQYF. The rearrangement links TRBV24-1 to TRBJ2-5; 7 bases are a match to TRBD2. V trimming: 3 bases; J trimming: 2 bases; junction bases outside the gene matches: 14. This CDR3 is built from 18 residues. Germline values: CDR1 KGHDR, CDR2 SFDVKD.

This rearrangement joins TRBV11-2 to TRBJ2-7, with D tentatively TRBD1 (6 bases). The CDR3 extends over 14 amino acids. Germline CDR1 is SGHAT and CDR2 is FQNNGV. Trimming cost V 3 bases and J 5 bases, with 14 bases left between them. The CDR3 bases are TGTGCCAGCAGCTTGCCGGGCAGGGGCCACGAGCAGTACTTC. Translation: CASSLPGRGHEQYF.

The rearrangement links TRBV18 to TRBJ1-2, with 9 bases aligning to TRBD1. V lost 5 bases and J lost 7; bases outside the gene matches: 8. Germline assignment: CDR1 KGHSH and CDR2 LQKENI. The CDR3 has 14 amino acids. CDR3: CASSAIQGAVGYTF. The CDR3 DNA reads TGTGCCAGCTCAGCCATACAGGGGGCGGTTGGCTACACCTTC.

This clone was seen a single time. The chain couples TRBV6-2 or TRBV6-3 to TRBJ2-1; 7 nucleotides line up with TRBD2. This CDR3 is 16 amino acids long. The germline V gene encodes CDR1 MNHEY and CDR2 SVGEGT. The V gene end was trimmed by 6 bases and the J gene end by 4 bases; junction bases not matched to a gene: 12. The CDR3 sequence is CASSSSGGAGYNEQFF. CDR3 sequence (DNA): TGTGCCAGCAGCTCTAGCGGTGGGGCAGGATACAATGAGCAGTTCTTC.

The rearrangement links TRBV23-1 to TRBJ1-5; D not certain. TRBV23-1 is noted as an ORF with a role that remains uncertain. Between the trimmed V and J ends, which lost 4 bases and 1 base, there was a span of 17 bases. The CDR3 sequence is 17 residues long. CDR3 protein: CASSPSPAKASNQPQHF. In DNA form, the CDR3 reads TGCGCCAGCAGTCCCTCCCCGGCTAAAGCGAGCAATCAGCCCCAGCATTTT.

This chain uses TRBV11-3 with TRBJ2-1; a possible D gene is TRBD2 (5 bases). CDR1 and CDR2 (germline): SGHNT, YENEEA. Trimming cost V 1 base and J 7 bases, with 8 bases left between them. This CDR3 contains 13 residues. CDR3: CASSLVRGNEQFF. As DNA, the CDR3 is TGTGCCAGCAGCTTAGTCCGGGGAAATGAGCAGTTCTTC. Based on the CDR3 plus reference TRBV11-3 and TRBJ2-1, the full variable domain is EAGVVQSPRYKIIEKKQPVAFWCNPISGHNTLYWYLQNLGQGPELLIRYENEEAVDDSQLPKDRFSAERLKGVDSTLKIQPAELGDSAVYLCASSLVRGNEQFFGPGTRLTVL.

The rearrangement links TRBV4-1 to TRBJ2-5; possibly TRBD2 for D (6 bases). CDR1 and CDR2 from the germline V gene are MGHRA and YSYEKL. Between the trimmed V and J ends, which lost 1 base and 12 bases, there was a span of 21 bases. This CDR3 is built from 15 residues. The DNA of the CDR3 is TGCGCCAGCAGCCAAGTGGGGGTCGCCCCGGGACTGAAGTACTTC. This encodes CASSQVGVAPGLKYF.